The following is a T cell receptor (beta chain) sequence with its context. TCRdb keeps only in-frame clones here, not all; method: immunoSEQ multiplex PCR. The sample includes approximately 39,000 clones, 80% to 90% of them seen just once. The sample belongs to a study of OX40 agonist ivuxolimab in advanced cancers. This receptor was identified in an adult with an advanced solid tumor such as melanoma, head and neck, liver or kidney cancer. This specimen was CD4+ or CD8+ T cells sorted from blood, taken in a trial of the OX40 agonist ivuxolimab.

CDR3 DNA sequence: TGTGCCAGTAGTATCTCTGACACTGCCAACGTCCTGACTTTC. Translating gives CASSISDTANVLTF. The rearrangement links TRBV19 to TRBJ2-6; no reliable D call. This CDR3 is 14 amino acids long. Germline values: CDR1 LNHDA, CDR2 SQIVND (reference sequence). V shed 3 bases and J shed 7 bases, with 10 bases lying between them.